The entry that follows covers one T cell receptor beta chain sequence. The target antigen is unknown. This specimen comes from a study of memory CD4+ T cells and cytomegalovirus serostatus. Single viable CD3+CD4+CD8-CD45RO+ cells were sorted as the memory CD4+ T cells. After thawing, CD4+ T cells were positively selected. General study results and limits: Each of 65 to 75 CMV-associated TCRbeta sequences occurred in one to five individuals.

Authors' processing steps: Out-of-frame sequences were removed, leaving around 2,000,000 distinct TCRbeta sequences. TCRdb's table, derived via immunoSEQ multiplex PCR, lists solely in-frame clones and lacks some. V, J and clone size are those of that table, while D and trimming were read from the DNA. In the table there are about 38,000 clones, 70% to 85% of which are singletons. The TCR originated in an adult in good health and CMV-seropositive. Sequencing was done on a sample of memory CD4+ T cells from blood.

In DNA, the CDR3 is TGTGCCAGCAGCTACCAGACTAGTTGGGTGGCAGATACGCAGTATTTT. It specifies CASSYQTSWVADTQYF. This chain uses TRBV7-9 with TRBJ2-3, with a tentative D call TRBD2 (6 bases). Germline values: CDR1 SEHNR, CDR2 FQNEAQ (reference sequence). V gave up 4 bases and J gave up 4 bases, with 18 bases separating them. This CDR3 comprises 16 residues.